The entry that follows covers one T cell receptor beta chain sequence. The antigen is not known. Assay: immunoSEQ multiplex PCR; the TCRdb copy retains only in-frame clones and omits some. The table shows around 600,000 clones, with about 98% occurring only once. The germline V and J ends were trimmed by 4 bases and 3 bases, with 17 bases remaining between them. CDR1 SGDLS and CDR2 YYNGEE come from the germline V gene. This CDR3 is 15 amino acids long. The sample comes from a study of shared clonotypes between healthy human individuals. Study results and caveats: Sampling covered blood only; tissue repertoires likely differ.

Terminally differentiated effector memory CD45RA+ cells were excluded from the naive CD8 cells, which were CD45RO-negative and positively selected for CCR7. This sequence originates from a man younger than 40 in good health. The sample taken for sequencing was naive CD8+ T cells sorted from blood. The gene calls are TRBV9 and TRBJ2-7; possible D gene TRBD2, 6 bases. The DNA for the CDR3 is TGTGCCAGCAGCCACCTAGCCGGACTAATCTACGAGCAGTACTTC. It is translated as CASSHLAGLIYEQYF.